This entry features one T cell receptor (beta chain) sequence. The antigen remains undetermined. The data belong to a study of cytomegalovirus exposure and HLA in healthy donors. Findings and limits, study-wide: The availability of immune exposure information extended only to CMV serostatus. Earlier analysis yielded a pattern in which most TCR beta V segments were productive about 90% or about 30% of the time.

The CDR3 has 15 amino acids. Losses at the gene ends were 3 bases for V and 4 bases for J; bases not matched to a gene: 5. CDR1 is PRHDT and CDR2 is FYEKMQ in the germline V gene (reference sequence). It was with 60 Vbeta and 13 Jbeta primers that the PCR ran. Method: immunoSEQ multiplex PCR; TCRdb's copy keeps in-frame clones and lacks some. The sample contains roughly 120,000 clones, roughly 81% of which appear only once. Among the donors, all were healthy bone marrow donors. This clonotype was obtained from a woman between 25 and 40 years old in good health and CMV-seronegative. The J gene is TRBJ2-1, the V gene TRBV13, with TRBD1 matching 8 bases. Source material: PBMCs. The CDR3: CASSFTGGPYNEQFF. DNA of the CDR3: TGTGCCAGCAGCTTTACAGGGGGTCCTTACAATGAGCAGTTCTTC.